The clone carrying this TCR beta chain was observed many times. Its antigen is undetermined. The data stem from a study of T cells in Graves' hyperthyroidism and ophthalmopathy. Whole-study results and caveats: Blood also held most thyroid clonotypes expanded beyond 0.001.

Using RNA transcripts as the source, TCR beta CDR3 regions were amplified. First-round RT-PCR with HTBI primers amplified the TCR CDR3 region. From the multiplex PCR reads, TCRdb called clonotypes with MiXCR, one entry per CDR3 protein. The data show roughly 580,000 distinct CDR3 sequences, with approximately 15% seen just once and less than 6% held by the top ten. The CDR3 sequence is 13 residues long. V dropped 3 bases and J dropped 3 bases, with 9 bases sitting between them. Germline-derived CDR1 and CDR2 are LNHDA and SQIVND (reference sequence). The sequence was obtained from a woman under 40 with Graves' hyperthyroidism that later progressed to Graves' ophthalmopathy. The sequenced material came from blood. This chain links TRBV19 with TRBJ2-7, with D uncertain. CDR3 sequence reads: CASSINYGYEQYF. CDR3 coding DNA: TGTGCCAGTAGTATTAACTACGGCTACGAGCAGTACTTC.